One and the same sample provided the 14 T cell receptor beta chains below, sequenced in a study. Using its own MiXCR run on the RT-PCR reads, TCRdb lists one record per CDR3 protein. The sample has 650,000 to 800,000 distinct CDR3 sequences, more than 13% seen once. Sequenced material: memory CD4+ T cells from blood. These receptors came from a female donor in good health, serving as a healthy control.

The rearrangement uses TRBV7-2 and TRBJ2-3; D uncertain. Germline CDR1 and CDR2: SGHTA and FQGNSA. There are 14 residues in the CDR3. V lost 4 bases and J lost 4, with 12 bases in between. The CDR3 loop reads CASSSSRPADTQYF. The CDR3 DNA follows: TGTGCCAGCAGCTCATCCCGACCAGCAGATACGCAGTATTTT.

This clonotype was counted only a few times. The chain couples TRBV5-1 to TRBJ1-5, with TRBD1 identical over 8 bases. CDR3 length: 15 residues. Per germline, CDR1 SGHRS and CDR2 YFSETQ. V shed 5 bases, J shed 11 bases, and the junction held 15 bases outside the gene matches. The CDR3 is CASSTGLVQGEAQHF. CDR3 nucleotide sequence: TGCGCCAGCAGTACTGGGTTGGTACAGGGGGAGGCCCAGCATTTT.

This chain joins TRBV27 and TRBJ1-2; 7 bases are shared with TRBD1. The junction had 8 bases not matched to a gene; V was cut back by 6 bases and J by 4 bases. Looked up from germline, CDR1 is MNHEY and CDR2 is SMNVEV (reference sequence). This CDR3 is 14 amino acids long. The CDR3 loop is CASRTSGQSYGYTF. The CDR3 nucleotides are TGTGCCAGCAGGACCTCGGGACAGTCCTATGGCTACACCTTC.

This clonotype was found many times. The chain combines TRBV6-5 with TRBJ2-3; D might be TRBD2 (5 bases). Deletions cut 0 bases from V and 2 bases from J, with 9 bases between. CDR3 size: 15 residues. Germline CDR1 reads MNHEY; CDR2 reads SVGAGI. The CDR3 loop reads CASSYSTKNTDTQYF. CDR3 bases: TGTGCCAGCAGTTACTCGACTAAAAACACAGATACGCAGTATTTT.

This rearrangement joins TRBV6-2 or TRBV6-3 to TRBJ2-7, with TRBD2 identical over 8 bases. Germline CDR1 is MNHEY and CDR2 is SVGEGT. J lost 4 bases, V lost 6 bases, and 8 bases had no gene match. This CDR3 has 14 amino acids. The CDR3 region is CASRSRTSGYEQYF. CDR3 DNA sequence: TGTGCCAGCAGGTCCCGAACTAGCGGATACGAGCAGTACTTC.

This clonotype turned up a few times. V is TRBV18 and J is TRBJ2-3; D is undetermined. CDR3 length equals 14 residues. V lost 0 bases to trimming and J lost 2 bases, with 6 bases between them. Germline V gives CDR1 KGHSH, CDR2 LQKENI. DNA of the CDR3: TGTGCCAGCTCACCACCTAGTATCACAGATACGCAGTATTTT. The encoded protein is CASSPPSITDTQYF. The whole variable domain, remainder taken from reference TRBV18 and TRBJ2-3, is NAGVMQNPRHLVRRRGQEARLRCSPMKGHSHVYWYRQLPEEGLKFMVYLQKENIIDESGMPKERFSAEFPKEGPSILRIQQVVRGDSAAYFCASSPPSITDTQYFGPGTRLTVL.

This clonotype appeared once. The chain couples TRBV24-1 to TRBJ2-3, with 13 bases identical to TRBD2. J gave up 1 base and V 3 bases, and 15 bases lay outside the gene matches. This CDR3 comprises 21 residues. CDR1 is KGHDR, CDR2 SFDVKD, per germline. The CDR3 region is CATSDRILAGGQLAGTDTQYF. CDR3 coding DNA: TGTGCCACCAGTGATAGGATACTAGCGGGAGGGCAGTTGGCTGGCACAGATACGCAGTATTTT.

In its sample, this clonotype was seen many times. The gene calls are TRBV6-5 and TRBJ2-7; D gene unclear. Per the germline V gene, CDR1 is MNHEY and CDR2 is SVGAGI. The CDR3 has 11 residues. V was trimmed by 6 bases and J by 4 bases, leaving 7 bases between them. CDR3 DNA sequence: TGTGCCAGCAGGCGCTCGTACGAGCAGTACTTC. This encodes CASRRSYEQYF.

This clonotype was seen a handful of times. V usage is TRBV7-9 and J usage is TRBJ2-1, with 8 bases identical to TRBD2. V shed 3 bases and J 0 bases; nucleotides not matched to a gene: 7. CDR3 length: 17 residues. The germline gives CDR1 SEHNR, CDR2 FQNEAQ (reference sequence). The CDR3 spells CASSFLASGYSYNEQFF. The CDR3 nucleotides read TGTGCCAGCAGCTTTCTGGCTAGCGGGTACTCCTACAATGAGCAGTTCTTC.

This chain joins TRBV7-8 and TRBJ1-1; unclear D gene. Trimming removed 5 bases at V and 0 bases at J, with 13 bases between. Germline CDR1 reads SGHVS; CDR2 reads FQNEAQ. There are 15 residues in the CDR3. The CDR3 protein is CASSRALGMNTEAFF. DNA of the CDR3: TGTGCCAGCAGCCGGGCGTTGGGGATGAACACTGAAGCTTTCTTT.

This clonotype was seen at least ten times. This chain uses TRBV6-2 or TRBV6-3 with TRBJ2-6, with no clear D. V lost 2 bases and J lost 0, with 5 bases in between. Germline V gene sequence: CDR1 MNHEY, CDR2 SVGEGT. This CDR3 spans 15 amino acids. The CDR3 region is CASSYRASGANVLTF. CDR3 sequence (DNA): TGTGCCAGCAGTTACCGGGCCTCTGGGGCCAACGTCCTGACTTTC.

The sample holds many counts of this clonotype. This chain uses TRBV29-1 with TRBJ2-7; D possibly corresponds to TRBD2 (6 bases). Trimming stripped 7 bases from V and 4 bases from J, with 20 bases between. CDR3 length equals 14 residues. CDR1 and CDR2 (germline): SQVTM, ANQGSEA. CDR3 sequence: CSADVGGRFYEQYF. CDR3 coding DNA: TGCAGCGCCGATGTCGGGGGTCGCTTTTACGAGCAGTACTTC.

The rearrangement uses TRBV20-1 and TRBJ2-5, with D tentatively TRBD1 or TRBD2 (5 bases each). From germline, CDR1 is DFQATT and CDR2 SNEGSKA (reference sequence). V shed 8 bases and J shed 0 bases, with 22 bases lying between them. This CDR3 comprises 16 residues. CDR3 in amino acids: CSTRDGPQDNQETQYF. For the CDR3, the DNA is TGCAGTACAAGGGACGGACCCCAAGATAACCAAGAGACCCAGTACTTC.

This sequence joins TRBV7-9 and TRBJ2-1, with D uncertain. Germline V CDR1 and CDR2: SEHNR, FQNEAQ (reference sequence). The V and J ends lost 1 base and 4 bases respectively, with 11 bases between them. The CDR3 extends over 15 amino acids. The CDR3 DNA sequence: TGTGCCAGCAGCTTAGTGGGAAACCCATACAATGAGCAGTTCTTC. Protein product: CASSLVGNPYNEQFF.